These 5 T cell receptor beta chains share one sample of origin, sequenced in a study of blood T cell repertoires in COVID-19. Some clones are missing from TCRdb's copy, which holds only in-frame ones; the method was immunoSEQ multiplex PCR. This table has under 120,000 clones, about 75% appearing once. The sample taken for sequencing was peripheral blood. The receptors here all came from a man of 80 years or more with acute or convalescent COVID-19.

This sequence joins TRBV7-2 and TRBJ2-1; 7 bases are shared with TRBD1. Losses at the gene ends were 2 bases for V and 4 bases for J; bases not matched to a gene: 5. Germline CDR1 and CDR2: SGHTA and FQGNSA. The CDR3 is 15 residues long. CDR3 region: CASSLRQGGYNEQFF. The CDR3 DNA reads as TGTGCCAGCAGCTTAAGACAGGGTGGGTACAATGAGCAGTTCTTC.

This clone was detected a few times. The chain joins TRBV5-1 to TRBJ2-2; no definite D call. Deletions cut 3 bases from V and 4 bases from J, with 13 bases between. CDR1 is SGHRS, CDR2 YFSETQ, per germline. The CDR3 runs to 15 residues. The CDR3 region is CASSSQTQTTGELFF. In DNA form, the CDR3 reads TGCGCCAGCAGCTCTCAGACACAGACCACCGGGGAGCTGTTTTTT.

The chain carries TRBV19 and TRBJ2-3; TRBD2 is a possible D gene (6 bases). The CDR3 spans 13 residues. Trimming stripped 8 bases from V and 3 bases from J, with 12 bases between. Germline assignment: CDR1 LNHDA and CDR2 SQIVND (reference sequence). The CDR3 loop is CASESGGTDTQYF. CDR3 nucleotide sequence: TGTGCCAGTGAGTCCGGGGGTACAGATACGCAGTATTTT.

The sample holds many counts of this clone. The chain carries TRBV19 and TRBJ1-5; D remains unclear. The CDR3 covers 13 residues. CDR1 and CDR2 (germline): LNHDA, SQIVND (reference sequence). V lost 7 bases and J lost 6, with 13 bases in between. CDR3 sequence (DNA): TGTGCCAGTACCCCCCTCCGGGGTCAGCCCCAGCATTTT. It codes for CASTPLRGQPQHF.

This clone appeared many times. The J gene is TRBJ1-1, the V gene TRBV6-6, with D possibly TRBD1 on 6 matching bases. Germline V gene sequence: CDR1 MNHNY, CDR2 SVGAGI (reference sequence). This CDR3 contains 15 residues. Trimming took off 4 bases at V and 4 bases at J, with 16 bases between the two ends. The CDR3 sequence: CASSSPRGRGTEAFF. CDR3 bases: TGTGCCAGCAGTTCCCCTCGGGGCAGGGGCACTGAAGCTTTCTTT.